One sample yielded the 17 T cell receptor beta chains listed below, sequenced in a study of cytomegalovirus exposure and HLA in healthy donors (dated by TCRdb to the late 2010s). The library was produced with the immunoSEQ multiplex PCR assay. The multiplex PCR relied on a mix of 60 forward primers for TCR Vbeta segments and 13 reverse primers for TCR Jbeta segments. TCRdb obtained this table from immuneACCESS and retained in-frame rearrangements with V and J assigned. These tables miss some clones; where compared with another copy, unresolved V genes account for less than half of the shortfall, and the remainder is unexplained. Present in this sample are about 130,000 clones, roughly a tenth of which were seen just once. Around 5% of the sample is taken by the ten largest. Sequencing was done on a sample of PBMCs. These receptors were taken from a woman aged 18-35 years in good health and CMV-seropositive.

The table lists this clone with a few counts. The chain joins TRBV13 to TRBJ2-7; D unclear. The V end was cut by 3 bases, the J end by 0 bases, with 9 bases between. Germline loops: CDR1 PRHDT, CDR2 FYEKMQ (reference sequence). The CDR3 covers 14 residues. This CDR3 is CASSFLRSSYEQYF. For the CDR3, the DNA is TGTGCCAGCAGCTTTCTTCGGTCCTCCTACGAGCAGTACTTC.

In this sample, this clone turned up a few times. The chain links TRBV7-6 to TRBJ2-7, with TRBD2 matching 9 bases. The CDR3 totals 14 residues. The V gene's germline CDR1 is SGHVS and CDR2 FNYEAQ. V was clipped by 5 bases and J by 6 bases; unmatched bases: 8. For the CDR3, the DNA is TGTGCCAGCAGCGATCTGGCGGGAGGGATCGAGCAGTACTTC. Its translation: CASSDLAGGIEQYF.

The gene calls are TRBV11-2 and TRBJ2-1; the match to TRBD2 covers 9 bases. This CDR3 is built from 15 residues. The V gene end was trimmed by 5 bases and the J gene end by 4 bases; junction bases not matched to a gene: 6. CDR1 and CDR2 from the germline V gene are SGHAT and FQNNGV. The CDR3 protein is CASSISGSGYNEQFF. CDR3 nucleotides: TGTGCCAGCAGCATTAGCGGGAGTGGTTACAATGAGCAGTTCTTC.

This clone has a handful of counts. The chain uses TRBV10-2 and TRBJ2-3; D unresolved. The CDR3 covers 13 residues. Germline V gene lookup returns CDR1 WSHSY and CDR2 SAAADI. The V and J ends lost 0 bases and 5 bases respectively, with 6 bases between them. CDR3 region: CASSESVVDTQYF. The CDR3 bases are TGCGCCAGCAGTGAGTCGGTAGTAGATACGCAGTATTTT.

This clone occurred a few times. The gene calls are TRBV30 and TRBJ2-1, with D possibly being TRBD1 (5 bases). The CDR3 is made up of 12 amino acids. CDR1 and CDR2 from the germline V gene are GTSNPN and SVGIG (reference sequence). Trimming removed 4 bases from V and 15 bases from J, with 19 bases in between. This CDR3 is CAWKQAANRAFF. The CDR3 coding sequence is TGTGCCTGGAAACAGGCCGCGAATCGGGCGTTCTTC.

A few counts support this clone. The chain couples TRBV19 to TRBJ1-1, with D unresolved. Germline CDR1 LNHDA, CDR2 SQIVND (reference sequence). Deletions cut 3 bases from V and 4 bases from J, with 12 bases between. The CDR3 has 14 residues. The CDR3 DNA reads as TGTGCCAGTAGTATCCCCCTTCCCGTCACTGAAGCTTTCTTT. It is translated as CASSIPLPVTEAFF.

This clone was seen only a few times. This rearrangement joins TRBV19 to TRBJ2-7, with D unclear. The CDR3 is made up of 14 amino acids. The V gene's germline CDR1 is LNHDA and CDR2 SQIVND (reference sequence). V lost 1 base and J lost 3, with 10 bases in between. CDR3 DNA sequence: TGTGCCAGTAGTATAGCTGGCTCATACTACGAGCAGTACTTC. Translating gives CASSIAGSYYEQYF.

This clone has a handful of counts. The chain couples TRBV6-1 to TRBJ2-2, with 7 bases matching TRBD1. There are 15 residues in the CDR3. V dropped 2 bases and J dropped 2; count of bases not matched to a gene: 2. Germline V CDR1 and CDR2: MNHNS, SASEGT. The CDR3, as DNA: TGTGCCAGCAGTGAACAGGGGGTAAACACCGGGGAGCTGTTTTTT. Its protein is CASSEQGVNTGELFF.

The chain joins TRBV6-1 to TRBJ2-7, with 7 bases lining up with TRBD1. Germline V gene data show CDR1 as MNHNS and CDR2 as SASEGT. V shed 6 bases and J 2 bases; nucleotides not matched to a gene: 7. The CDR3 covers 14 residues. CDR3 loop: CASSYEGATYEQYF. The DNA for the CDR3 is TGTGCCAGCAGCTACGAGGGGGCCACCTACGAGCAGTACTTC.

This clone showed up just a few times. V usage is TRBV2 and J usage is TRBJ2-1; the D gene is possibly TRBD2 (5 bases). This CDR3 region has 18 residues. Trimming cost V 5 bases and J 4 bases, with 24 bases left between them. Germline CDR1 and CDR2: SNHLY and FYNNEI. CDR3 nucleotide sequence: TGTGCCAGCAGTACCCCCTTTAGTGTTGAGCGGAGATACAATGAGCAGTTCTTC. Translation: CASSTPFSVERRYNEQFF.

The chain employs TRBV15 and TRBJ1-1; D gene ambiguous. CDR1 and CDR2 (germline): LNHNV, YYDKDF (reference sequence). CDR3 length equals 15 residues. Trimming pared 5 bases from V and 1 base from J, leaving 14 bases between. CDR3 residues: CATSSLGRGNTEAFF. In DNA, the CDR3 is TGTGCCACCAGCTCACTGGGTCGAGGGAACACTGAAGCTTTCTTT.

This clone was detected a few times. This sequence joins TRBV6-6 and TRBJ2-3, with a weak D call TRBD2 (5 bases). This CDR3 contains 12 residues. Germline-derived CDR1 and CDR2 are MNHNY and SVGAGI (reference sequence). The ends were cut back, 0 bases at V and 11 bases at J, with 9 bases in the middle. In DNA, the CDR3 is TGTGCCAGCAGTTACTCCCTAGCCCTGCAGTATTTT. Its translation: CASSYSLALQYF.

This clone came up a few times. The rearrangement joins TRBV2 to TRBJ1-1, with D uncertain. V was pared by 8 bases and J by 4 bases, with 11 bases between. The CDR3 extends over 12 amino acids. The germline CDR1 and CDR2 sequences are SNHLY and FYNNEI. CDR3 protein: CASEREGTEAFF. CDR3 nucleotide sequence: TGTGCCAGCGAACGCGAGGGCACTGAAGCTTTCTTT.

CDR3 DNA sequence: TGTGCCAGCAGCGTAGAACCGGATCAGCCCCAGCATTTT. Its protein product is CASSVEPDQPQHF. The chain couples TRBV9 to TRBJ1-5; D remains unclear. The CDR3 consists of 13 residues. V was pared by 0 bases and J by 5 bases, with 6 bases between. Germline values: CDR1 SGDLS, CDR2 YYNGEE. Drawing the rest from reference TRBV9 and TRBJ1-5, the complete variable domain is DSGVTQTPKHLITATGQRVTLRCSPRSGDLSVYWYQQSLDQGLQFLIQYYNGEERAKGNILERFSAQQFPDLHSELNLSSLELGDSALYFCASSVEPDQPQHFGDGTRLSIL.

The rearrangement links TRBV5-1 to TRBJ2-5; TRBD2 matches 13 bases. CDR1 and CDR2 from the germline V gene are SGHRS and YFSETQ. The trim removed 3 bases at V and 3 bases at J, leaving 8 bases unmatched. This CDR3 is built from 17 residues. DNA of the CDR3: TGCGCCAGCAGCTCAATCCCGGGACTAGCGGGAAAAGAGACCCAGTACTTC. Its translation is CASSSIPGLAGKETQYF.

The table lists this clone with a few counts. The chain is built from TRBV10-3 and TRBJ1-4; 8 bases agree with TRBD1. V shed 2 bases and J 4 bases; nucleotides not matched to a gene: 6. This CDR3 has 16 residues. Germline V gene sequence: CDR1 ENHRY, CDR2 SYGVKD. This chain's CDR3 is CAISERRQGNNEKLFF. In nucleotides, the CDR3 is TGTGCCATCAGTGAGCGTCGACAGGGGAATAATGAAAAACTGTTTTTT.

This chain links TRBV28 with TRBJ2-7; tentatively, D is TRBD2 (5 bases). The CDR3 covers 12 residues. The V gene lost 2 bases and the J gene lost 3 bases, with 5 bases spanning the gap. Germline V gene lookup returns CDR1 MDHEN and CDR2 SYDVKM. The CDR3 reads CASSLAGYEQYF. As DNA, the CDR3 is TGTGCCAGCAGTTTAGCGGGCTACGAGCAGTACTTC.